These 13 T cell receptor beta chains originate from one sample sequenced in a study of shared clonotypes between healthy human individuals. Produced via immunoSEQ multiplex PCR; TCRdb's table is partial and in-frame only. The sample carries 2,100,000 or so clones, about 94% recorded once. Source material: naive CD4+ T cells sorted from blood. Regarding subset: CD45RA+ positively selected. These receptors were obtained from a man younger than 35 in good health.

V gene TRBV29-1 combines with J gene TRBJ1-1; tentative D call: TRBD1 (6 bases). The CDR3 consists of 13 residues. Trimming left V 4 bases short and J 1 base short, with 10 bases between. Per germline, CDR1 SQVTM and CDR2 ANQGSEA. CDR3 protein: CSVAQGKNTEAFF. CDR3 DNA: TGCAGCGTTGCACAGGGAAAGAACACTGAAGCTTTCTTT.

Concerning this clone: This CDR3 is also generated by other DNA sequences in the sample. This rearrangement joins TRBV10-3 to TRBJ2-7; 7 nucleotides align to TRBD2. This CDR3 is built from 14 residues. V lost 3 bases, J lost 0 bases, and 2 bases stayed unmatched. From germline, CDR1 is ENHRY and CDR2 SYGVKD. The CDR3 DNA is TGTGCCATCAGTGAAGGCGGGAGCTCCTACGAGCAGTACTTC. It translates to CAISEGGSSYEQYF.

This clone is a singleton in its sample. J is TRBJ2-5 and V is TRBV2, with D uncertain. In germline, CDR1 is SNHLY, CDR2 FYNNEI. The CDR3 runs 15 residues. V was cut by 5 bases and J by 5 bases, with 18 bases left in between. The CDR3 protein is CASSLETHPRETQYF. CDR3 DNA: TGTGCCAGCAGTTTAGAGACTCATCCGAGGGAGACCCAGTACTTC.

The rearrangement joins TRBV5-4 to TRBJ2-7, with TRBD2 identical over 8 bases. The germline gives CDR1 SGHNT, CDR2 YYREEE (reference sequence). The CDR3 is 19 residues long. V was pared by 0 bases and J by 1 base, with 15 bases of the junction left unmatched. CDR3 sequence reads: CASSLDGTKGPSGSYEQYF. In DNA form, the CDR3 reads TGTGCCAGCAGCTTGGACGGGACCAAGGGGCCTAGCGGGTCCTACGAGCAGTACTTC.

Regarding this clone: The sample contains more than one DNA sequence encoding this CDR3. The chain employs TRBV6-5 and TRBJ2-7; D may correspond to TRBD1 or TRBD2 (5 bases each). V shed 0 bases and J shed 4 bases, with 10 bases lying between them. The CDR3 consists of 14 residues. Germline V gene lookup returns CDR1 MNHEY and CDR2 SVGAGI. The CDR3 DNA follows: TGTGCCAGCAGTTACTCGAGAGGGGTTTACGAGCAGTACTTC. Amino acids: CASSYSRGVYEQYF.

The chain joins TRBV9 to TRBJ1-6, with unresolved D. From germline, CDR1 is SGDLS and CDR2 YYNGEE. Trimming removed 4 bases from V and 4 bases from J, with 9 bases in between. The CDR3 is 14 amino acids. The CDR3 loop is CASSLGGYNSPLHF. The CDR3, as DNA: TGTGCCAGCAGCCTGGGAGGGTATAATTCACCCCTCCACTTT.

The chain joins TRBV9 to TRBJ2-4; D gene ambiguous. CDR1 is SGDLS and CDR2 is YYNGEE in the germline V gene. The V and J ends lost 5 bases and 0 bases respectively, with 18 bases between them. The length of the CDR3 is 17 residues. CDR3 DNA sequence: TGTGCCAGCAGGGATCCGGGCCTAAGTAAAGCCAAAAACATTCAGTACTTC. Translation gives CASRDPGLSKAKNIQYF.

The chain recombines TRBV30 with TRBJ1-2; D might be TRBD1 (5 bases). Germline V gene sequence: CDR1 GTSNPN, CDR2 SVGIG (reference sequence). This CDR3 spans 17 amino acids. The V end was cut by 1 base, the J end by 4 bases, with 22 bases between. CDR3 sequence reads: CAWSGPPGVRGVYGYTF. The DNA of the CDR3 is TGTGCCTGGAGTGGCCCCCCCGGGGTGAGGGGCGTCTATGGCTACACCTTC.

The chain uses TRBV5-1 and TRBJ1-1, with a weak D call TRBD1 (6 bases). CDR1 and CDR2 from the germline V gene are SGHRS and YFSETQ. Trimming stripped 0 bases from V and 4 bases from J, with 16 bases between. The CDR3 runs 16 residues. The chain's CDR3 is CASSLATHRVGTEAFF. Here the CDR3 DNA reads TGCGCCAGCAGCTTGGCCACTCACAGGGTGGGCACTGAAGCTTTCTTT.

The J gene is TRBJ2-1, the V gene TRBV9; D tentatively fits TRBD1 or TRBD2 (5 bases each). Germline-derived CDR1 and CDR2 are SGDLS and YYNGEE. The germline V and J ends were trimmed by 1 base and 9 bases, with 11 bases remaining between them. This CDR3 is 13 amino acids long. The CDR3 region has the DNA TGTGCCAGCAGCGTATCCGTAGGGACTGAGCAGTTCTTC. Its protein product is CASSVSVGTEQFF.

The chain combines TRBV7-9 with TRBJ1-4; no firm D call. The CDR3 is made up of 16 amino acids. Germline V gene sequence: CDR1 SEHNR, CDR2 FQNEAQ (reference sequence). Between the trimmed V and J ends, which lost 5 bases and 4 bases, there was a span of 17 bases. The CDR3 DNA follows: TGTGCCAGCAGCGGATACCGGACTGGCTTTAATGAAAAACTGTTTTTT. It specifies CASSGYRTGFNEKLFF.

The J gene is TRBJ2-3, the V gene TRBV29-1, with D unresolved. CDR3 length: 12 amino acids. Per the germline V gene, CDR1 is SQVTM and CDR2 is ANQGSEA. V lost 7 bases and J lost 6, with 14 bases in between. This CDR3 reads CSATALGDTQYF. CDR3 DNA sequence: TGCAGCGCGACTGCACTGGGGGATACGCAGTATTTT.

The chain couples TRBV11-2 to TRBJ2-2; TRBD2 might be the D (5 bases). This CDR3 has 16 amino acids. Per germline, CDR1 SGHAT and CDR2 FQNNGV. The ends were cut back, 2 bases at V and 1 base at J, with 11 bases in the middle. Written as DNA, the CDR3 is TGTGCCAGCAGCTTACGGGGTTCGGTGAACACCGGGGAGCTGTTTTTT. This encodes CASSLRGSVNTGELFF. Supplemented by reference TRBV11-2 and TRBJ2-2, the full variable domain reads EAGVAQSPRYKIIEKRQSVAFWCNPISGHATLYWYQQILGQGPKLLIQFQNNGVVDDSQLPKDRFSAERLKGVDSTLKIQPAKLEDSAVYLCASSLRGSVNTGELFFGEGSRLTVL.